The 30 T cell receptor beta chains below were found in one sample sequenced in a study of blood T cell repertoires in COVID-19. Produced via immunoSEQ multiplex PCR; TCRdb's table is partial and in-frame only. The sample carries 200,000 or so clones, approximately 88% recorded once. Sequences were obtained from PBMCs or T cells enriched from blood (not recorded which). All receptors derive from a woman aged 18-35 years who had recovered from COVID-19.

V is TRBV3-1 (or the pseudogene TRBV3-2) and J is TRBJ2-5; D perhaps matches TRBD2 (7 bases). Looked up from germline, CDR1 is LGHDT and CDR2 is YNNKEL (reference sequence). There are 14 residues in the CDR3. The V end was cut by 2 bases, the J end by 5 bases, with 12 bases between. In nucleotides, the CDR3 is TGTGCCAGCAGCCAAATCGGGGGGCCTGAGACCCAGTACTTC. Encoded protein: CASSQIGGPETQYF.

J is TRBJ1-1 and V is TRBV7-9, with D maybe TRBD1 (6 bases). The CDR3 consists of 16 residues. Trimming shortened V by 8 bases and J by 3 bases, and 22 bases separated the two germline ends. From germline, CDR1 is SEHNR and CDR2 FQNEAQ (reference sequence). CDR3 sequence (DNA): TGTGCCAGCGAAAAAAACCCAGGGGCCCTATACACTGAAGCTTTCTTT. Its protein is CASEKNPGALYTEAFF. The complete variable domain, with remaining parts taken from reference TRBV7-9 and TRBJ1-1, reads DTGVSQNPRHKITKRGQNVTFRCDPISEHNRLYWYRQTLGQGPEFLTYFQNEAQLEKSRLLSDRFSAERPKGSFSTLEIQRTEQGDSAMYLCASEKNPGALYTEAFFGQGTRLTVV.

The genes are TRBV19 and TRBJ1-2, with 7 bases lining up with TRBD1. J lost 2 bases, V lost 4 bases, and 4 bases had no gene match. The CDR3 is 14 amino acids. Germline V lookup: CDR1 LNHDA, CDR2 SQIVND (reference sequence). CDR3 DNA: TGTGCCAGTAGTAGACTACAGGGGAACTATGGCTACACCTTC. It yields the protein CASSRLQGNYGYTF. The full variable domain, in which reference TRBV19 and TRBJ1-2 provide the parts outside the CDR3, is DGGITQSPKYLFRKEGQNVTLSCEQNLNHDAMYWYRQDPGQGLRLIYYSQIVNDFQKGDIAEGYSVSREKKESFPLTVTSAQKNPTAFYLCASSRLQGNYGYTFGSGTRLTVV.

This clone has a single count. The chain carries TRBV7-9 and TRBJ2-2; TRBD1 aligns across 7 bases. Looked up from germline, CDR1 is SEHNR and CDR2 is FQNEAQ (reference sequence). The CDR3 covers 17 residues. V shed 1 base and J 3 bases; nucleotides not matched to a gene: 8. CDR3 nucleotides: TGTGCCAGCAGCTTAGTCCCGACAGGGACGGACACCGGGGAGCTGTTTTTT. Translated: CASSLVPTGTDTGELFF.

CDR3: CASSQPLWADYGYTF. CDR3 bases: TGCGCCAGCAGCCAGCCCCTCTGGGCCGACTATGGCTACACCTTC. This chain joins TRBV4-1 and TRBJ1-2; no reliable D call. The CDR3 is made up of 15 amino acids. Per germline, CDR1 MGHRA and CDR2 YSYEKL. The ends were cut back, 3 bases at V and 3 bases at J, with 14 bases in the middle.

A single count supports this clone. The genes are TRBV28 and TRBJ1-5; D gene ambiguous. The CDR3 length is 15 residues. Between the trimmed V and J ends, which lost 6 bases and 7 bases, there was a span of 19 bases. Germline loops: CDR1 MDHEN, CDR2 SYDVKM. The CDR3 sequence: CASRSPIRGGQPQHF. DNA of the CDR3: TGTGCCAGCAGGTCACCCATTCGGGGAGGGCAGCCCCAGCATTTT.

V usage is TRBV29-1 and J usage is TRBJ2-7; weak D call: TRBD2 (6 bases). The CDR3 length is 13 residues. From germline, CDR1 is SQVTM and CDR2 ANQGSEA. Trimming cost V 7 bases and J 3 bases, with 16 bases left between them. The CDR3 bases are TGCAGCGCTGATATCGGGGGTTACTACGAGCAGTACTTC. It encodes CSADIGGYYEQYF.

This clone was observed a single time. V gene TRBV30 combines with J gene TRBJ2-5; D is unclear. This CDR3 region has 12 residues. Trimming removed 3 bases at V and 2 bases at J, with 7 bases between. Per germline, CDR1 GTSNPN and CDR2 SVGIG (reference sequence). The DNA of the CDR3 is TGTGCCTGGAGGACGACTCAAGAGACCCAGTACTTC. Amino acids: CAWRTTQETQYF.

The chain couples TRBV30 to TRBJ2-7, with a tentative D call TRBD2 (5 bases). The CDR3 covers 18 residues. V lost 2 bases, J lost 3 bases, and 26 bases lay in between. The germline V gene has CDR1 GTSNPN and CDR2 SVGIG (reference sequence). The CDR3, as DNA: TGTGCCTGGAGTTCGAGAGGGAGTCCGACGTTCCGGTACTACGAGCAGTACTTC. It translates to CAWSSRGSPTFRYYEQYF.

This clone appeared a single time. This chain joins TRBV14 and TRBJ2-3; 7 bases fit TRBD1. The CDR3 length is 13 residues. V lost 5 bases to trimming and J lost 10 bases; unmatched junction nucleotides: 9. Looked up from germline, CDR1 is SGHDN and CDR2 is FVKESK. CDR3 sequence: CASSKDNRGPQYF. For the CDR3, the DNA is TGTGCCAGCAGCAAGGATAACAGGGGTCCGCAGTATTTT.

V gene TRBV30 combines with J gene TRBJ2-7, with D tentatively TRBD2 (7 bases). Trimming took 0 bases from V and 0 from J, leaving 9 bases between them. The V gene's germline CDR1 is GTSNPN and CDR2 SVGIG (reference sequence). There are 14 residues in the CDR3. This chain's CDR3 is CAWSVGGGSYEQYF. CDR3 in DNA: TGTGCCTGGAGTGTAGGGGGGGGCTCCTACGAGCAGTACTTC.

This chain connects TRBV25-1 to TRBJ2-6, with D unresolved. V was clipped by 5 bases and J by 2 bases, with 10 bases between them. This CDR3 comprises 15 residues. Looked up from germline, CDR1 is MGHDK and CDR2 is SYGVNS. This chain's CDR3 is CASSPVSPGANVLTF. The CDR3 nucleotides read TGTGCCAGCAGTCCCGTGAGTCCTGGGGCCAACGTCCTGACTTTC.

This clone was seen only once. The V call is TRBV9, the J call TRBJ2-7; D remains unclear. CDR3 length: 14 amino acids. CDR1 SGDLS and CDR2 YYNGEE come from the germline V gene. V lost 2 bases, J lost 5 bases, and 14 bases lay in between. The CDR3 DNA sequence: TGTGCCAGCAGCGTTTTCGGAGCGTCTAACGAGCAGTACTTC. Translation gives CASSVFGASNEQYF.

The CDR3 DNA reads TGTGCCAGCAGCTACACAACAGGTTCGGATTCACCCCTCCACTTT. Translating it yields CASSYTTGSDSPLHF. The chain carries TRBV5-4 and TRBJ1-6; possible D gene TRBD1, 5 bases. Germline lookup yields CDR1 SGHNT and CDR2 YYREEE (reference sequence). CDR3 length: 15 residues. Trimming shortened V by 3 bases and J by 8 bases, and 15 bases separated the two germline ends.

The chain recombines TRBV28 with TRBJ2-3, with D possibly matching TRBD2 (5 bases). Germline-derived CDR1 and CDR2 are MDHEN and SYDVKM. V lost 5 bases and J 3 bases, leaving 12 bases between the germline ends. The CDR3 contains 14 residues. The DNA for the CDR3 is TGTGCCAGCAGTGCCACGGGGTGGACAGATACGCAGTATTTT. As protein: CASSATGWTDTQYF.

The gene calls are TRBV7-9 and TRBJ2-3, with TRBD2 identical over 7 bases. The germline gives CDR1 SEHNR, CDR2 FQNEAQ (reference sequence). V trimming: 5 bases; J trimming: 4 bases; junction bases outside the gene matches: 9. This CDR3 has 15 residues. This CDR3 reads CASSPPAGPPDTQYF. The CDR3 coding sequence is TGTGCCAGCAGCCCCCCAGCGGGGCCCCCAGATACGCAGTATTTT.

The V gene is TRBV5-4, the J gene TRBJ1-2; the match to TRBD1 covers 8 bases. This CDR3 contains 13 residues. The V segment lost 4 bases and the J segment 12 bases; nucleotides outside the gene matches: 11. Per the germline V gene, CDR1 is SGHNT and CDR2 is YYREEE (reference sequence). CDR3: CASSLGAGQGDTF. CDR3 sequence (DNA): TGTGCCAGCAGCCTCGGGGCTGGACAGGGCGACACCTTC.

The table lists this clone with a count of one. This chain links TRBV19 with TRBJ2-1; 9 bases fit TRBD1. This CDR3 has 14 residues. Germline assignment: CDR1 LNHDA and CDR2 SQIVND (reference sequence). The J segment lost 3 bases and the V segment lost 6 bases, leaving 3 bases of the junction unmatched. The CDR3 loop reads CASSSTGGYNEQFF. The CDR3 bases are TGTGCCAGTAGCTCGACAGGGGGCTACAATGAGCAGTTCTTC.

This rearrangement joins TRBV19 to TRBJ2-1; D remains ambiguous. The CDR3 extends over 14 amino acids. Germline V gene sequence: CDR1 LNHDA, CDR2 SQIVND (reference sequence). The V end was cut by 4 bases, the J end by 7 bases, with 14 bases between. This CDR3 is CASSTLDQLNEQFF. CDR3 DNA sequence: TGTGCCAGTAGTACCCTAGATCAACTGAATGAGCAGTTCTTC. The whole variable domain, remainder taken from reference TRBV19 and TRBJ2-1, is DGGITQSPKYLFRKEGQNVTLSCEQNLNHDAMYWYRQDPGQGLRLIYYSQIVNDFQKGDIAEGYSVSREKKESFPLTVTSAQKNPTAFYLCASSTLDQLNEQFFGPGTRLTVL.

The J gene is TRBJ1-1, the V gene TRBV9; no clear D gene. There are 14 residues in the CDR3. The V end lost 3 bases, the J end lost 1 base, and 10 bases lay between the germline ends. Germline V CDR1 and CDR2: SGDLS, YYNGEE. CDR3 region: CASSGGRSNTEAFF. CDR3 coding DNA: TGTGCCAGCAGCGGAGGGAGGTCGAACACTGAAGCTTTCTTT.

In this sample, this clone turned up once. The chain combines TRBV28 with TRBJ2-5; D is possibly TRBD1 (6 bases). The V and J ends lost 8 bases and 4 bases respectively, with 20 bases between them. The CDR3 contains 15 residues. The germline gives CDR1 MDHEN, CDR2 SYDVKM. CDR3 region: CASRRHEQGRETQYF. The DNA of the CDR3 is TGTGCCAGCCGTCGCCACGAACAGGGAAGAGAGACCCAGTACTTC.

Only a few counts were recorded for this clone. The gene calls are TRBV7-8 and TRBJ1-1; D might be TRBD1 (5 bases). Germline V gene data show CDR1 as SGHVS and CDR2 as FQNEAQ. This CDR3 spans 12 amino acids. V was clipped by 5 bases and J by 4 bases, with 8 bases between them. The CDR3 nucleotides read TGTGCCAGCAGCCCCGGGGGCACTGAAGCTTTCTTT. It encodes CASSPGGTEAFF.

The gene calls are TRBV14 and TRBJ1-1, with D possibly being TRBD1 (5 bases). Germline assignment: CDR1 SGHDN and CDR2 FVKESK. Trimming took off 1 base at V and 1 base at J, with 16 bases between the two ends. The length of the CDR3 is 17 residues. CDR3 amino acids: CASSQGSPDRENTEAFF. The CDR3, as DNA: TGTGCCAGCAGCCAAGGATCCCCCGACAGAGAGAACACTGAAGCTTTCTTT.

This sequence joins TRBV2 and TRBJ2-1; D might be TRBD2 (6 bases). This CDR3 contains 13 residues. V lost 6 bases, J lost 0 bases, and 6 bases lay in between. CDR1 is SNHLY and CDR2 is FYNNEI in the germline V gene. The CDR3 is CASRGGSYNEQFF. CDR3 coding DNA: TGTGCCAGCAGGGGGGGCTCCTACAATGAGCAGTTCTTC.

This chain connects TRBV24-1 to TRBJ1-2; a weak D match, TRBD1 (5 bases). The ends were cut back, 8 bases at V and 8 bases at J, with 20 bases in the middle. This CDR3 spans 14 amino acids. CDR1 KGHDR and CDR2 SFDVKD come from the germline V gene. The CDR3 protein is CATKGREGFDGYTF. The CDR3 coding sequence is TGTGCCACCAAGGGGCGGGAAGGTTTCGACGGCTACACCTTC.

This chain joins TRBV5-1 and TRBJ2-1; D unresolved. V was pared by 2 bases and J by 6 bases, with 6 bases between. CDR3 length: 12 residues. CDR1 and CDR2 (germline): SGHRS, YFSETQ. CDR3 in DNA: TGCGCCAGCAGCTTTACCAGCAATGAGCAGTTCTTC. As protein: CASSFTSNEQFF.

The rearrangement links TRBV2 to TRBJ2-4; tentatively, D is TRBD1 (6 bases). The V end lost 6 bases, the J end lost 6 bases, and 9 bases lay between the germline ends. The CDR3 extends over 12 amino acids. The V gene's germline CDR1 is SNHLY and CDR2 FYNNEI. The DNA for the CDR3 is TGTGCCAGCAGACAGGGCGGAAACATTCAGTACTTC. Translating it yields CASRQGGNIQYF.

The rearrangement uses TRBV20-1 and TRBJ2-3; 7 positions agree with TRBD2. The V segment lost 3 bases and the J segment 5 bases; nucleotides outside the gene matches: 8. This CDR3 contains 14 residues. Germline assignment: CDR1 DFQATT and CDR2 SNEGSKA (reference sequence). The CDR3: CSASRAGVEDTQYF. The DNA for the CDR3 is TGCAGTGCTAGTCGGGCGGGGGTCGAAGATACGCAGTATTTT.

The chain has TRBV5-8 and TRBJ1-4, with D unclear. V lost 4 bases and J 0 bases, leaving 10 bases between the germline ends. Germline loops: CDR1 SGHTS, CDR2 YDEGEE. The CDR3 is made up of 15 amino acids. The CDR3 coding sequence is TGTGCCAGCAGCCGACACAGTGCAACTAATGAAAAACTGTTTTTT. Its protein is CASSRHSATNEKLFF.

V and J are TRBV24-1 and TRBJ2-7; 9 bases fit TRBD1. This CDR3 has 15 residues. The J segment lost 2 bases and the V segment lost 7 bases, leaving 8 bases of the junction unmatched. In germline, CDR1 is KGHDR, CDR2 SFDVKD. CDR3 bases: TGTGCCACCAGCCCTACCGGGACAGGGACCTACGAGCAGTACTTC. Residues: CATSPTGTGTYEQYF.